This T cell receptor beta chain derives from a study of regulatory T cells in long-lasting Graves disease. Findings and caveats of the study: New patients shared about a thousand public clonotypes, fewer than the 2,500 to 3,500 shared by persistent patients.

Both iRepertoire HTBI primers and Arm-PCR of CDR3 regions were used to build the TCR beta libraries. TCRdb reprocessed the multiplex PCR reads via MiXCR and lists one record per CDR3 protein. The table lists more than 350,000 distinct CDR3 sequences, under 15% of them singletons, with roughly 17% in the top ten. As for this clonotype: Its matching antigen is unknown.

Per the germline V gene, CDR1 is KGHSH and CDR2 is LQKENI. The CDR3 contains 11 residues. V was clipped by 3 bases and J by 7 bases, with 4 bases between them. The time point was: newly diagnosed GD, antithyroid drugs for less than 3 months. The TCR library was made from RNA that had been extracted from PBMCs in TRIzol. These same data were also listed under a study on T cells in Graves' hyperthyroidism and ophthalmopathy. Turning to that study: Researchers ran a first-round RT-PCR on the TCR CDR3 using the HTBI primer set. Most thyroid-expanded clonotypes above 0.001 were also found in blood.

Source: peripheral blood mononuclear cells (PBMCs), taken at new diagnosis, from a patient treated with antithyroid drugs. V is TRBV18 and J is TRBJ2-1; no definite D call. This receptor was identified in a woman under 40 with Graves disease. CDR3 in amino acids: CASSPVNEQFF. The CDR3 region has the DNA TGTGCCAGCTCACCGGTTAATGAGCAGTTCTTC.